Each of the 3 T cell receptor beta chains below was sequenced from the same sample in a study of CD8 T cells in ankylosing spondylitis. TCRdb recomputed calls from the 5' RACE reads with MiXCR, one row per CDR3 protein. The data contain approximately 290,000 distinct CDR3 sequences, less than 25% of them singletons. The source material was blood, either unsorted or a sorted T cell fraction (not recorded which). The receptors stem from a female donor with ankylosing spondylitis or in good health (not recorded which).

The DNA for the CDR3 is TGTGCCAGCAGTTTGGGCAGTGGGACTGAAGCTTTCTTT. Amino acids: CASSLGSGTEAFF. The V call is TRBV6-6, the J call TRBJ1-1, with D unresolved. CDR3 length: 13 amino acids. CDR1 MNHNY and CDR2 SVGAGI come from the germline V gene (reference sequence). Trimming took 4 bases from V and 5 from J, leaving 11 bases between them.

This clonotype occurred a few times. V usage is TRBV12-3 or TRBV12-4 and J usage is TRBJ2-5; D is possibly TRBD1 or TRBD2 (5 bases each). The CDR3 is made up of 17 amino acids. V was pared by 4 bases and J by 4 bases, with 22 bases between. CDR3 sequence reads: CASSSVGSIYGGETQYF. The DNA for the CDR3 is TGTGCCAGCAGTTCTGTCGGGTCTATATATGGGGGAGAGACCCAGTACTTC.

This clonotype came up many times. This chain joins TRBV5-1 and TRBJ2-5; D is perhaps TRBD2 (6 bases). This CDR3 is 13 amino acids long. Deletions cut 4 bases from V and 5 bases from J, with 12 bases between. CDR1 is SGHRS, CDR2 YFSETQ, per germline. The CDR3 coding sequence is TGCGCCAGCAGCCCTAGCGTTTCGGAGACCCAGTACTTC. It is translated as CASSPSVSETQYF.